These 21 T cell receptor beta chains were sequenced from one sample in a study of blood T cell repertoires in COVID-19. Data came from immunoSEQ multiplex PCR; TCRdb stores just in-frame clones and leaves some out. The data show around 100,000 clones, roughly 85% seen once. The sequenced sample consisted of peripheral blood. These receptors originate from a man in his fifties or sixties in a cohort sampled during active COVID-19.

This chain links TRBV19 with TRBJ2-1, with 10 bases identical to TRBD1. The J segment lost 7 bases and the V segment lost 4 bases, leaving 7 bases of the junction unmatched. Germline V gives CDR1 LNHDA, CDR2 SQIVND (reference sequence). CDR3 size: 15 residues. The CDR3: CASSKGTGVMNEQFF. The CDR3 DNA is TGTGCCAGTAGTAAAGGGACAGGGGTAATGAATGAGCAGTTCTTC.

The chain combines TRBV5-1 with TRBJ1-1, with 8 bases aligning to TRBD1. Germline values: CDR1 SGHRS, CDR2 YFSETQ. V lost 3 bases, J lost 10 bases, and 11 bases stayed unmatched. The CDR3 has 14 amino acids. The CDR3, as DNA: TGCGCCAGCAGCTCCGGACAGGGTAACCGGGGAGCTTTCTTT. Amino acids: CASSSGQGNRGAFF.

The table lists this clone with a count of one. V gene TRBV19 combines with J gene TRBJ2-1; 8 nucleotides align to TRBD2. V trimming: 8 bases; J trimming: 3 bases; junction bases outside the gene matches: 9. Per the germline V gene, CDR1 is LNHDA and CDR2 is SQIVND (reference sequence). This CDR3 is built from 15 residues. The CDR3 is CASGLRAGDYNEQFF. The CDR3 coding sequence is TGTGCCAGTGGCCTGAGAGCGGGGGACTACAATGAGCAGTTCTTC.

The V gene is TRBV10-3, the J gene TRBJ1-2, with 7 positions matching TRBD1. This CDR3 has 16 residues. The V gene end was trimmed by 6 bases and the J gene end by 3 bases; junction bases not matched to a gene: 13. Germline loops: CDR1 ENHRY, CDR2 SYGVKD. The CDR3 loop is CAISALQGTMDYGYTF. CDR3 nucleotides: TGTGCCATCAGCGCCTTACAGGGGACAATGGACTATGGCTACACCTTC.

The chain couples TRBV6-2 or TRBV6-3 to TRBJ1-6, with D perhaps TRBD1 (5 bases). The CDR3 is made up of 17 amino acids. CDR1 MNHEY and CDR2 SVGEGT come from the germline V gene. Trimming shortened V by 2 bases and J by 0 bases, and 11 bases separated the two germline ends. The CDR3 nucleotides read TGTGCCAGCAGTTACCGGGGGGTTAGCTCCTATAATTCACCCCTCCACTTT. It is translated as CASSYRGVSSYNSPLHF.

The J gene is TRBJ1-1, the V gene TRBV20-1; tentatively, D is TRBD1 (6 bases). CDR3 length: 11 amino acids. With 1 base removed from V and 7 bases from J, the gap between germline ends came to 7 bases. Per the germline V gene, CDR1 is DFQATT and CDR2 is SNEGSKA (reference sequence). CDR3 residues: CSARGTVEAFF. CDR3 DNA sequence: TGCAGTGCTAGAGGGACAGTTGAAGCTTTCTTT.

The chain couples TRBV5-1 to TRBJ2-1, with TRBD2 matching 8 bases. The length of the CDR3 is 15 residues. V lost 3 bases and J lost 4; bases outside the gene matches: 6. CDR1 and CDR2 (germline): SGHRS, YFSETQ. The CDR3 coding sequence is TGCGCCAGCAGCTGGGGAGCGGGGGCTTACAATGAGCAGTTCTTC. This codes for CASSWGAGAYNEQFF.

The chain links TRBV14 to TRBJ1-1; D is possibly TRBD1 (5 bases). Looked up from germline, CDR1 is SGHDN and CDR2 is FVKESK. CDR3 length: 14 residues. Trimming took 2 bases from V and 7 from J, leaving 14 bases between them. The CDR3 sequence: CASSQQHRIGEAFF. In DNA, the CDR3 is TGTGCCAGCAGCCAACAGCACAGGATAGGTGAAGCTTTCTTT.

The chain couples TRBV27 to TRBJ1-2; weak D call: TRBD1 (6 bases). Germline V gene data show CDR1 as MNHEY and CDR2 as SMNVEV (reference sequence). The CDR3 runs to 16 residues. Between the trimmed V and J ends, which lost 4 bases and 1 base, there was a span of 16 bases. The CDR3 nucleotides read TGTGCCAGCAGTTCCCCCCATCAGGGGCTTAACTATGGCTACACCTTC. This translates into CASSSPHQGLNYGYTF.

As DNA, the CDR3 is TGTGCCAGCAGCGTAGGGCAGGGAGGATACGAGCAGTACTTC. It is translated as CASSVGQGGYEQYF. V is TRBV9 and J is TRBJ2-7, with D maybe TRBD2 (6 bases). CDR3 size: 14 residues. The V end lost 0 bases, the J end lost 4 bases, and 11 bases lay between the germline ends. Germline loops: CDR1 SGDLS, CDR2 YYNGEE.

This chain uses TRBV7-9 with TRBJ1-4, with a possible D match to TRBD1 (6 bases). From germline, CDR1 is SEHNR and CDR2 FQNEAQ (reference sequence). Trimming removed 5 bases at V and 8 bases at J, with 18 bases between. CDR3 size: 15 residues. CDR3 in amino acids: CASSPQRGGAEKLFF. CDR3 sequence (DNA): TGTGCCAGCAGCCCCCAACGGGGGGGCGCAGAAAAACTGTTTTTT.

The CDR3 region is CASSSQGTGGSYGYTF. For the CDR3, the DNA is TGTGCCAGCAGTTCACAGGGGACAGGGGGATCCTATGGCTACACCTTC. The chain recombines TRBV28 with TRBJ1-2; 11 bases fit TRBD1. The ends lost 4 bases at V and 4 bases at J; junction bases unmatched: 8. Germline loops: CDR1 MDHEN, CDR2 SYDVKM. This CDR3 is 16 amino acids long.

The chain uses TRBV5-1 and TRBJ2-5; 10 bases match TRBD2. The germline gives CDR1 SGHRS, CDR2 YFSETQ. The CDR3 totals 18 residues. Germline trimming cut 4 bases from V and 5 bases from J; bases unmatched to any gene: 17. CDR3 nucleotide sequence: TGCGCCAGCAGCCCCAAGCGGGGGGGCATAAATAACCGGGAGACCCAGTACTTC. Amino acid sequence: CASSPKRGGINNRETQYF.

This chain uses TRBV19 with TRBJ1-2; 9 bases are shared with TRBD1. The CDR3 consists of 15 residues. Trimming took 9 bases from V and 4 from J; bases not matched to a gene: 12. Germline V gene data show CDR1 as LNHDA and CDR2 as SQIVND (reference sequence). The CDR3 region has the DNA TGTGCCAGCAATCGCGACCGGGACAGGGTCTATGGCTACACCTTC. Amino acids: CASNRDRDRVYGYTF.

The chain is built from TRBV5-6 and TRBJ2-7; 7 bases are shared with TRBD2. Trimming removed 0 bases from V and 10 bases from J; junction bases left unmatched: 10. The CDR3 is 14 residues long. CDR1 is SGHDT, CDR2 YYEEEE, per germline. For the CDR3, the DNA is TGTGCCAGCAGCTTGGGGTGGGCTAGCGGCCGTCAGTACGTC. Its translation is CASSLGWASGRQYV.

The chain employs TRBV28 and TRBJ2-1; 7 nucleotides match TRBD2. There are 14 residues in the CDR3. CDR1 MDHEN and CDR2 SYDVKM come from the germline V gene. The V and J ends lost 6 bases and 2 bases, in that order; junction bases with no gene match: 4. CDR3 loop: CASRERGTYNEQFF. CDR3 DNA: TGTGCCAGCAGAGAGCGGGGTACCTACAATGAGCAGTTCTTC.

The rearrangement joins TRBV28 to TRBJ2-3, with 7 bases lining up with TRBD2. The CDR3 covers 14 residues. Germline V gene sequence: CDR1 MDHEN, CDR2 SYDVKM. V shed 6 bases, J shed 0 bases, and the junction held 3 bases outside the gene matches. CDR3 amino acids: CASRWTRSTDTQYF. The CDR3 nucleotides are TGTGCCAGCAGATGGACTAGAAGCACAGATACGCAGTATTTT.

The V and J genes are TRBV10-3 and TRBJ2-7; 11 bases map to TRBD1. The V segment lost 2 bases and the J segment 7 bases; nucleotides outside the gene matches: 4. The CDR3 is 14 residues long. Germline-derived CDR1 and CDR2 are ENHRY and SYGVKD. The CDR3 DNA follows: TGTGCCATCAGTGAGGGACAGGGGGCGTTAGAGCAGTACGTC. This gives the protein CAISEGQGALEQYV.

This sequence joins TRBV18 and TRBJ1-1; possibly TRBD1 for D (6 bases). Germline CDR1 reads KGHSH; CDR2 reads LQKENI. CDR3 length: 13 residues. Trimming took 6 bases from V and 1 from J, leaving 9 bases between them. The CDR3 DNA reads TGTGCCAGCTCGGGGGGGCGGAACACTGAAGCTTTCTTT. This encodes CASSGGRNTEAFF.

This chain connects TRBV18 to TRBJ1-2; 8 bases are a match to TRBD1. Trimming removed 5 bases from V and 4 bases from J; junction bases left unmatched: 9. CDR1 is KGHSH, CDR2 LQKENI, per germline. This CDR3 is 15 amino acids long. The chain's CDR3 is CASSSEPGQVYGYTF. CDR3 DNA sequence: TGTGCCAGCTCATCAGAACCGGGACAGGTCTATGGCTACACCTTC.

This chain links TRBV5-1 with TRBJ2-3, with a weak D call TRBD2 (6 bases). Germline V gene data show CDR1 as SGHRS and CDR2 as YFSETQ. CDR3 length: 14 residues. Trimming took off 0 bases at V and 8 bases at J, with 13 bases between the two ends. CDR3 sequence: CASSLASSVPTQYF. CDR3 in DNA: TGCGCCAGCAGCTTGGCGTCTAGCGTCCCTACGCAGTATTTT.